Below, one TCR beta chain is given with its context. This sample was taken from a study of preoperative IRX-2 immunotherapy in early breast cancer. TCRdb's table, derived via immunoSEQ multiplex PCR, lists solely in-frame clones and lacks some. The sample has roughly 93,000 clones, 75% to 90% seen once. The CDR3 extends over 13 amino acids. The germline V and J ends were trimmed by 2 bases and 8 bases, with 12 bases remaining between them. Germline V gives CDR1 MNHGY, CDR2 SAAAGT. Treatment meaning: preoperative locoregional IRX-2 cytokine immunotherapy. Preoperative locoregional IRX-2 cytokine immunotherapy was tested in the phase Ib source study.

The material was tumor tissue, obtained after IRX-2 immunotherapy. This TCR was sampled from a human donor with breast cancer. This sequence joins TRBV6-8 and TRBJ1-2; the D is unclear. CDR3 bases: TGTGCCAGCAGTTACGCGCAGACGGGGGGCTACACCTTC. It translates to CASSYAQTGGYTF.